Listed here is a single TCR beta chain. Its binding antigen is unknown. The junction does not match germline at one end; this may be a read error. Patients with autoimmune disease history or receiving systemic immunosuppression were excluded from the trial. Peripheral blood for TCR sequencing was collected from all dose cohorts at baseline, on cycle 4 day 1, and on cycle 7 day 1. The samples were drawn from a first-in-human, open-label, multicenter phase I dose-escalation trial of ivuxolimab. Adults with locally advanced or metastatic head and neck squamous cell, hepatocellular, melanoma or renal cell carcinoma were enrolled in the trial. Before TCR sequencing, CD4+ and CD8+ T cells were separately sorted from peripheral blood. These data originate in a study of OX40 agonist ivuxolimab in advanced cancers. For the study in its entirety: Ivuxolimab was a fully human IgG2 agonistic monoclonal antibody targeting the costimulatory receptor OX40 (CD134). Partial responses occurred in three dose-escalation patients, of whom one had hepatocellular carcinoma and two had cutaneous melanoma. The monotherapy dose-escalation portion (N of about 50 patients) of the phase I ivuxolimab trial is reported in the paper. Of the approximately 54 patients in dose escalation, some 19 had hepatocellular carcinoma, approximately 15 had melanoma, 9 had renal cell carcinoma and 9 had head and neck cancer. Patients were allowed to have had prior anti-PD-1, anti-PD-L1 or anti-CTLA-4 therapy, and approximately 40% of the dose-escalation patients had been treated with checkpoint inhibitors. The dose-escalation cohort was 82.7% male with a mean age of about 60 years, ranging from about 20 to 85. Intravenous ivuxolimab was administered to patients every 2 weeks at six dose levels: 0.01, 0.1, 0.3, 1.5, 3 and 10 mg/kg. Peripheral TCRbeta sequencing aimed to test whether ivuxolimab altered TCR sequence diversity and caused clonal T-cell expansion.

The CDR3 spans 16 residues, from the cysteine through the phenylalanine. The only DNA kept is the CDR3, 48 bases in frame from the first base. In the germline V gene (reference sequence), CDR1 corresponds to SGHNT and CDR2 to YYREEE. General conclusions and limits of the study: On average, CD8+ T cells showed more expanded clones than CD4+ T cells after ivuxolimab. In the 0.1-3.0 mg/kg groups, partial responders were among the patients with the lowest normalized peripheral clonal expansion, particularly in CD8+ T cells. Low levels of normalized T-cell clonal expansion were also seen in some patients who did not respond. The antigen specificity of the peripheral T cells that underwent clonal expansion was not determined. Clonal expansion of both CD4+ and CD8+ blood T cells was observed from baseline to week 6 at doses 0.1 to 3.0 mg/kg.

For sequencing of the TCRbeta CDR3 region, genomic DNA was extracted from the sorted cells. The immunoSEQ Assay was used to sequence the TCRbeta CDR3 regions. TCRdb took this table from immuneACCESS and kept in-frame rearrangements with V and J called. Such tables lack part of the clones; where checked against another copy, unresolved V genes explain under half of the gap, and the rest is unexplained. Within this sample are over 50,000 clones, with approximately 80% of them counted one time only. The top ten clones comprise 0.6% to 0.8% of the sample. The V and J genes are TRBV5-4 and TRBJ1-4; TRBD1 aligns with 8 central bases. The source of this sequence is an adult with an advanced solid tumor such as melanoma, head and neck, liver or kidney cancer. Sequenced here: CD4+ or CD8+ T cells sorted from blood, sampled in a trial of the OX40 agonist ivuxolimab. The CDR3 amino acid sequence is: CASSSDRVATIEKLFF. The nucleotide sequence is TGTGCCAGCAGCTCGGACAGGGTTGCAACTATTGAAAAACTGTTTTTT.